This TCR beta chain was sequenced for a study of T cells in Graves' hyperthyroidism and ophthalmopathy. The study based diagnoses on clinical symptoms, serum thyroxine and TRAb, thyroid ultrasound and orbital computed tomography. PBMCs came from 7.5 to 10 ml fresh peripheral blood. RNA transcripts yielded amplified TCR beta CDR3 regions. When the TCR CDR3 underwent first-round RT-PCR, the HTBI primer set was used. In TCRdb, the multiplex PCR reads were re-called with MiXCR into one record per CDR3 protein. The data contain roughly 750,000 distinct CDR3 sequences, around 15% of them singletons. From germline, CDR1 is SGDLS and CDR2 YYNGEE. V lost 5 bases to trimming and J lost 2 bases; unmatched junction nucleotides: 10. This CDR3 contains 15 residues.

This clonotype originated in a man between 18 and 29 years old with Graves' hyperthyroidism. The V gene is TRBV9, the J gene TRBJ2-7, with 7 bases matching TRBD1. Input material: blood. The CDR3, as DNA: TGTGCCAGCAGTCCAACCGGGACAGTAACCTACGAGCAGTACTTC. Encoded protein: CASSPTGTVTYEQYF. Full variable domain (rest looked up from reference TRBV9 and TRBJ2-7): DSGVTQTPKHLITATGQRVTLRCSPRSGDLSVYWYQQSLDQGLQFLIQYYNGEERAKGNILERFSAQQFPDLHSELNLSSLELGDSALYFCASSPTGTVTYEQYFGPGTRLTVT.